The present entry profiles one TCR beta chain with its context. The target of this receptor is not known. Per-base qualities were not stored, and no clone one base away is much larger. The donors were 40 or so Caucasian individuals from Russia, aged roughly 6 to 100 years, who were systemically healthy. Approximately 10 milliliters of peripheral blood were collected from each donor into EDTA-treated Vacutainer tubes. Ficoll-Paque density-gradient centrifugation was used to isolate PBMCs, with at least 7 million per sample. Total RNA was extracted from PBMCs with Trizol reagent, with at least 6 micrograms obtained per sample. For every donor, an aliquot of PBMCs went through flow cytometry to measure the percentages of naive CD45RAhigh/CD27high T cells. The sample belongs to a study of blood T cells in healthy people across ages (dated by TCRdb to 2013 to 2016). The study in broad terms: In model experiments, template switching captured roughly one uniquely barcoded TCR beta cDNA molecule for every two T cells. To track age-related changes in TCR beta repertoire diversity, the study relied on deep sequencing normalized with unique cDNA molecular identifiers. The donors were divided into four age groups: young (average approximately 16 years), middle-aged (almost 40), aged (around 59) and long-lived (82). The study analyzed two additional independent replicas of 1 million unique cDNA reads from the same blood draw for two donors, one aged 18 to 30 and one aged 80 or older.

Summary of the overall study and its limitations: Observed TCR beta diversity per million T cells fell roughly linearly with age, and a significant reduction was already apparent by age around 40. Estimates of total diversity based on one million sequenced T cells were regarded as lower bounds and as underestimates. The CMV infection status of donors was not known, potentially confounding age-related changes in expanded clonotypes. Because profiling used bulk unsorted PBMCs, naive and antigen-experienced compartments could not be compared conclusively. There was a strong correlation between observed TCR beta diversity and the percentage of naive T cells measured by flow cytometry. Compared with the aged group, the long-lived group had more naive CD4+ T cells, fewer expanded clones and increased TCR diversity, suggesting age selection.

Libraries were constructed by 5' RACE. Data came from an Illumina HiSeq 2500. A second PCR of roughly 6 to 11 cycles was run with a J-beta primer mix and a sample-barcoded 5' primer. Each TCR beta cDNA molecule received a unique molecular identifier from a template-switch 5' adaptor carrying 12 random nucleotides. Each sample yielded at least 3 million CDR3-containing paired-end reads. The Mint cDNA synthesis kit, primed by a TRBC-specific oligonucleotide, was used to synthesize first-strand cDNA from all RNA. All cDNA was treated with uracil-DNA glycosylase and then went through a first 18-cycle PCR with the universal primers M1SS and BC2_uni_R. In the source study's methods: Normalization of each sample was performed by random selection of 1 million high-quality reads, each carrying a distinct molecular identifier. Instead of being binned into consensus sequences, reads that shared molecular identifiers were thrown out. MiTCR, set to a Q25 quality threshold and the strictest error-elimination algorithm, was used for CDR3 identification, clonotype clustering and error correction. A nonparametric unseen species model with Euler transformation was used to estimate lower-bound total TCR beta diversity. The public reads were run again by TCRdb, first through fastp at Q25 and then through MiXCR, and only productive beta chains were kept. Each record represents a unique CDR3 protein, reported with the most common genes and DNA among its rows. Here the V and J calls rest on TCRdb's processing, not on the authors' analysis. The sample includes over 750,000 distinct CDR3 sequences, with about 25% observed a single time. The ten biggest clones cover 9% to 9.5% of the sample.

The same sample was also studied in work on T cells of mothers and their children. The second study also describes: Donors were nine systemically healthy Caucasian individuals: three mothers and their six children. cDNA synthesis used all of the extracted RNA, with roughly 1.5 ug of RNA in each 15 ul reaction. In the second PCR, the M1S primer introduced both the sample barcodes and 2-4 random nucleotides. Each mother yielded over 8.5 million TCR beta CDR3 reads and each child 2.5 million to 3 million reads. TCR recombination output is similarly shaped by thymic selection in related and unrelated pairs, with a minor effect exerted by inherited differences. Related mother-child pairs always showed normalized repertoire overlap that was slightly higher than in unrelated mother-child pairs, though the difference was never significant. No persistent microchimeric T cell clones were found, with a detection sensitivity of approximately 100 clones per million clonotypes. In the study, deep NGS was used to compare the TCR beta repertoires of mothers and children, and features distinguishing related mother-child pairs from unrelated individuals were sought. The mean age was around 40 +/- 4 years for the mothers and about 10 +/- 4 years for the children. After adapter ligation with NEBNext reagents, the libraries were sequenced on Illumina HiSeq 2000 with 100+100 nt paired-end reads. To prevent cross-contamination, the mother and child libraries were prepared a month apart and were sequenced in separate runs. For each donor, between roughly 450,000 and 2,300,000 distinct TCR beta clonotypes were identified. Naive TCR beta clonotypes were estimated from low-frequency clonotypes matched to each donor's FACS-determined naive share, without sorting.

The sequence was collected from a boy between 5 and 17 years old in good health. The material sequenced was blood.

The CDR3 amino acid sequence is: CASSLAGSQYEQYF. In nucleotide form, the sequence is TGTGCCAGCAGTTTAGCGGGGTCACAGTACGAGCAGTACTTC. The rearrangement joined TRBV12-3 or TRBV12-4 to TRBJ2-5, with the D gene uncertain. The DNA end is more similar to TRBJ2-7, so the J call may be wrong. From the cysteine up to the phenylalanine, the CDR3 has a length of 14 residues. This entry keeps only the CDR3 DNA: 42 bases, framed from base 1.